This T cell receptor (beta chain) was sequenced for a study of shared clonotypes between healthy human individuals. Study-level information: Each donor's CD4 naive and CD4 memory cells filled three plates apiece, CD8 naive two, and CD8 memory one. Study results and limitations: Compared with memory subsets, naive subsets generally had larger estimated richness.

A word on this clone: The antigen remains unidentified.

In replicate PCRs of sorted subsets, around 0.2 ug DNA, about 30,000 T cell genomes, was used. Sequencing used immunoSEQ multiplex PCR; TCRdb keeps in-frame clones, though not all of them. Here the sample spans around 1.9 million clones, 80% to 95% being singletons. This CDR3 is 15 amino acids long. V was cut by 0 bases and J by 8 bases, with 16 bases left in between. Germline CDR1 and CDR2: LNHNV and YYDKDF (reference sequence). Cells designated naive CD8 were CD45RO-negative and were positively selected for CCR7, with terminally differentiated effector memory CD45RA+ cells excluded. The sequenced sample consisted of naive CD8+ T cells from PBMCs. The rearrangement links TRBV15 to TRBJ1-2; D is perhaps TRBD1 (6 bases). This receptor was taken from a man younger than 35 in good health. Some clones in this sample may be carry-over from other donors' samples. For the CDR3, the DNA is TGTGCCACCAGCAGAGATCGCGGGGGGCTAAGAGGCTACACCTTC. Its protein is CATSRDRGGLRGYTF.